The clone carrying this TCR beta chain was recorded only once. The antigen is not known. Other DNA sequences within the sample encode an identical CDR3. This entry comes from a study of beta chain features in type 1 diabetes. Study outcomes and limitations: Moderate but significant shortening of TCRB CDR3s was recorded in all four CD4+ subsets from Type 1 diabetes patients.

The length of the CDR3 is 15 residues. CDR1 SGHTA and CDR2 FQGTGA come from the germline V gene. The V and J ends lost 3 bases and 2 bases, in that order; junction bases with no gene match: 0. Isolated RNA was reverse transcribed in full, so expressed TCRB transcripts were sequenced. The table came from immunoSEQ multiplex PCR; TCRdb's copy has only in-frame clones and leaves some out. Among more than 550,000 clones listed, about 14% were seen once. The receptor's source is a young man with type 1 diabetes. The material sequenced was naive CD4+ T cells from blood. V gene TRBV7-3 combines with J gene TRBJ2-5; 13 positions agree with TRBD2. DNA of the CDR3: TGTGCCAGCAGCTTGGGACTAGCGGGGCAAGAGACCCAGTACTTC. This translates into CASSLGLAGQETQYF.